Detailed here is one T cell receptor beta chain. The target antigen is unknown. The sample is drawn from a study of cytomegalovirus exposure and HLA in healthy donors. Study observations and caveats: Overall, approximately 180 TCR beta chains were annotated as cytomegalovirus-associated.

In the PCR, 60 Vbeta and 13 Jbeta primers were used. Only in-frame clones appear in the TCRdb table, and some are missing; sequencing was by immunoSEQ multiplex PCR. The table includes around 62,000 clones, approximately 78% detected once. Healthy donors of bone marrow made up the group. The length of the CDR3 is 15 residues. V trimming: 5 bases; J trimming: 6 bases; junction bases outside the gene matches: 11. Germline CDR1 and CDR2: SGHTA and FQGNSA. The sequencing input was PBMCs. The chain has TRBV7-2 and TRBJ1-1; TRBD1 agrees at 8 bases. The clonotype originates from a man aged 35 to 55 in good health and CMV-seronegative. Written as DNA, the CDR3 is TGTGCCAGCAGCCCGGGGACAGGCGGGATCTCTGAAGCTTTCTTT. Its translation: CASSPGTGGISEAFF.